The text below deals with one T cell receptor (beta chain). These data belong to a study of blood T cell repertoires in COVID-19. Method: immunoSEQ multiplex PCR; TCRdb's copy keeps in-frame clones and lacks some. Of approximately 480,000 clones in the sample, 75% to 90% were seen once. Germline CDR1 is SGHVS and CDR2 is FQNEAQ. V was pared by 5 bases and J by 6 bases, with 12 bases between. This CDR3 is 13 amino acids long. The material sequenced was PBMCs or T cells enriched from blood (not recorded which). The TCR originated in a woman younger than 35 who had recovered from COVID-19. The chain combines TRBV7-8 with TRBJ2-3; perhaps TRBD1 as D (5 bases). For the CDR3, the DNA is TGTGCCAGCAGCGCAAGGGGCCCGGATACGCAGTATTTT. Amino acid sequence: CASSARGPDTQYF.